The 2 T cell receptor beta chains below all came from one sample that was sequenced in a study of cytomegalovirus exposure and HLA in healthy donors. Data came from immunoSEQ multiplex PCR; TCRdb stores just in-frame clones and leaves some out. This table holds 350,000 or so clones, roughly 88% found once. The sequenced material came from PBMCs. The receptors come from a young woman in good health and CMV-seronegative.

This clone turned up a few times. The chain employs TRBV5-1 and TRBJ2-7, with 8 bases identical to TRBD1. Germline CDR1 SGHRS, CDR2 YFSETQ. V trimming: 3 bases; J trimming: 2 bases; junction bases outside the gene matches: 7. This CDR3 region has 15 residues. The CDR3 DNA is TGCGCCAGCAGCTCCTCCGGGACAGGCCCCTACGAGCAGTACTTC. Amino acids: CASSSSGTGPYEQYF. The full variable domain, its missing parts supplied by reference TRBV5-1 and TRBJ2-7, is KAGVTQTPRYLIKTRGQQVTLSCSPISGHRSVSWYQQTPGQGLQFLFEYFSETQRNKGNFPGRFSGRQFSNSRSEMNVSTLELGDSALYLCASSSSGTGPYEQYFGPGTRLTVT.

The DNA for the CDR3 is TGTGCCAGCAGCCAAGACCCCGGGCTAGCGGGAGGGGCTGAGCAGTTCTTC. Translation: CASSQDPGLAGGAEQFF. The chain joins TRBV4-2 to TRBJ2-1, with TRBD2 matching 12 bases. There are 17 residues in the CDR3. Germline V gives CDR1 LGHNA, CDR2 YNFKEQ. V was clipped by 0 bases and J by 9 bases; unmatched bases: 9.